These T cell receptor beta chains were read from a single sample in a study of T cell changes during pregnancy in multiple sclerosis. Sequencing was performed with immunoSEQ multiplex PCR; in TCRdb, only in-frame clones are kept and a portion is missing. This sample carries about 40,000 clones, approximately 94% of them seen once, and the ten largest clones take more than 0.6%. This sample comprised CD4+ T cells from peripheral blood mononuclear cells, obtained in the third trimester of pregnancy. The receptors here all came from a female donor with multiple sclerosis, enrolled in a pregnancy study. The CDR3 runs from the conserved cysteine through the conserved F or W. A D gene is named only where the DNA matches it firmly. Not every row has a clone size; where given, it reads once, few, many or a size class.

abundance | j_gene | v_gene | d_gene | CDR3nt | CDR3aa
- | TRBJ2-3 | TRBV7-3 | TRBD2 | TGTGCCAGCAGCTTTCGGACTAGCGGGGGGGCGGATACGCAGTATTTT | CASSFRTSGGADTQYF
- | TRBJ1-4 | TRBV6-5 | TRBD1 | TGTGCCAGCATGATAAAATGGACAGGGGGCGCGGAACTGTTTTTT | CASMIKWTGGAELFF
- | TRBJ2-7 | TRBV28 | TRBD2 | TGTGCCAGCACAACGGGAGGGGCCTCCTACGAGCAGTACTTC | CASTTGGASYEQYF
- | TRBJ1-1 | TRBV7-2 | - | TGTGCCAGCAGATCAGGTAGGGGCTTAGGCACTGAAGCTTTCTTT | CASRSGRGLGTEAFF
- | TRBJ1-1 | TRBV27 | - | TGTGCCAGCAGTTTTATCCTGAACACTGAAGCTTTCTTT | CASSFILNTEAFF
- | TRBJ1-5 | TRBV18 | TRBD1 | TGTGCCAGCTCACCAGGACAGGGACTTAGCAATCAGCCCCAGCATTTT | CASSPGQGLSNQPQHF
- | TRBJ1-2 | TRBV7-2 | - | TGTGCCAGCAGCTTAGCCTATCGGGATGGCTACACCTTC | CASSLAYRDGYTF
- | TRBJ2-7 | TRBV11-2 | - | TGTGCCAGCAGCTTAGCCAGGGACGAGCAGTACTTC | CASSLARDEQYF
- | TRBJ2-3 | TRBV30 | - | TGTGCCTGGAGTGTAAGGCGGGCCACAGATACGCAGTATTTT | CAWSVRRATDTQYF
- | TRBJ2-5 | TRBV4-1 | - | TGCGCCAGCAGCCAAGTTCTCCCAGAGACCCAGTACTTC | CASSQVLPETQYF
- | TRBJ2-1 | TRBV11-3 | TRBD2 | TGTGCCAGCAGCAACCGACTAGCGGGAGAGTACAATGAGCAGTTCTTC | CASSNRLAGEYNEQFF
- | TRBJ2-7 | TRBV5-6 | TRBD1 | TGTGCCAGCAGTCAAGACAGGACAGGCGTACTTAAGCAGTACTTC | CASSQDRTGVLKQYF
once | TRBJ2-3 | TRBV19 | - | TGTGCCAGTAGTACCCAAAGACAATCAAGGACGCAGTATTTT | CASSTQRQSRTQYF
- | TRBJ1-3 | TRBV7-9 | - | TGTGCCAGCAGCCCTAGTGCAGGGTTTGGAAACACCATATATTTT | CASSPSAGFGNTIYF
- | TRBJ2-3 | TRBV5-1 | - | TGCGCCAGCACCCAGGGGGGTCCCCATACGCAGTATTTT | CASTQGGPHTQYF
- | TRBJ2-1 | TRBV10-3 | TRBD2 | TGTGCCATCAGCGATGGGACTAGCGGGAGACCTGAGCAGTTCTTC | CAISDGTSGRPEQFF
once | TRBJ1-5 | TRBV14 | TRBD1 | TGTGCCACCCAACAGGGGTTCAATCAGCCCCAGCATTTT | CATQQGFNQPQHF
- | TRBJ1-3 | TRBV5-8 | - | TGTGCCAGCAGCTCAGGGGTTTTGCCCGGAAACACCATATATTTT | CASSSGVLPGNTIYF
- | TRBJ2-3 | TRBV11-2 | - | TGTGCCAGCAGCTTATTTCAGGGATCAGATACGCAGTATTTT | CASSLFQGSDTQYF
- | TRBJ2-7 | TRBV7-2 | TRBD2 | TGTGCCAGCAGCTTAGGGGGGACTAGCGGAACCTACGAGCAGTACTTC | CASSLGGTSGTYEQYF
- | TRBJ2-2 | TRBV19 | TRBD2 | TGTGCCAGTAGCTTCCAGACTAGCGGGAGTTCTGGGGAGCTGTTTTTT | CASSFQTSGSSGELFF
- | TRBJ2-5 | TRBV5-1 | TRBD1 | TGCGCCAGCAGCTTGGGCAGGGGGGAGACCCAGTACTTC | CASSLGRGETQYF
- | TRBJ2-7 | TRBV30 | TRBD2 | TGTGCCTGGAGTGCGAACCCTCGAGGGAGGGCAGGGTCTTACGAGCAGTACTTC | CAWSANPRGRAGSYEQYF
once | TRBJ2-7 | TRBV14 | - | TGTGCCAGCAGCCAAGGGCAGGGGAGTCGGAGCGAGCAGTACTTC | CASSQGQGSRSEQYF
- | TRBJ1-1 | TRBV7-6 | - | TGTGCCAGCACCGGGGACCGGAGGGACACTGAAGCTTTCTTT | CASTGDRRDTEAFF
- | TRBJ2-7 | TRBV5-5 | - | TGTGCCAGCAGTCCCGGGTTAGTCGCTCCCATCATGACGGGCTCCTACGAGCAGTACTTC | CASSPGLVAPIMTGSYEQYF
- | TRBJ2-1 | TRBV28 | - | TGTGCCAGCAGTGGTACTAGTCCCCCTCGCGTCGGGAATGAGCAGTTCTTC | CASSGTSPPRVGNEQFF
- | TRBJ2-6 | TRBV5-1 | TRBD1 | TGCGCCAGCAGCTCCCTACCATCACCACAGGGGACCAACTCTGGGGCCAACGTCCTGACTTTC | CASSSLPSPQGTNSGANVLTF
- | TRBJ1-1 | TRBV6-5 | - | TGTGCCAGCAGTCGGGGGACTCAGAACACTGAAGCTTTCTTT | CASSRGTQNTEAFF
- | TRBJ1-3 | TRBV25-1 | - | TGTGCCAGCAGTGTTCCAGGGCCCTCTGGAAACACCATATATTTT | CASSVPGPSGNTIYF
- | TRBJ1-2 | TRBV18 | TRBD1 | TGTGCCAGCTCTCAGGGGGTAGACAATGGCTACACCTTC | CASSQGVDNGYTF
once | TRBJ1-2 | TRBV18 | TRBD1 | TGTGCCAGCTCACCTATAGGACAGGGAGGCTATAACTATGGCTACACCTTC | CASSPIGQGGYNYGYTF
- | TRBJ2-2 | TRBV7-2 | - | TGTGCCAGCAGCATGGGGGGGACAGGGAACACCGGGGAGCTGTTTTTT | CASSMGGTGNTGELFF
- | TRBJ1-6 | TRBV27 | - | TGTGCCAGCAGTTTATCGGCTTATAATTCACCCCTCCACTTT | CASSLSAYNSPLHF
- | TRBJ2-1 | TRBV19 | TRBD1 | TGTGCCAGTAGTGTTCAAACCGGGACAGTAAGGAATGAGCAGTTCTTC | CASSVQTGTVRNEQFF
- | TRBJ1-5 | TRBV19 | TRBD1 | TGTGCCAGTAGTATTGGACAGGGGGCTGCAGGTAACCAGCCCCAGCATTTT | CASSIGQGAAGNQPQHF
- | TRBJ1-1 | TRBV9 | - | TGTGCCAGCAGCACCCACCCCGGGACACCGAACACTGAAGCTTTCTTT | CASSTHPGTPNTEAFF
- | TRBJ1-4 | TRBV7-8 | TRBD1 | TGTGCCAGCAGCTTAGCTCTTCGGACAGGGGATTATGAAAAACTGTTTTTT | CASSLALRTGDYEKLFF
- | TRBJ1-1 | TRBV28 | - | TGTGCCAGCAGCCTGGGGGGAAACACTGAAGCTTTCTTT | CASSLGGNTEAFF
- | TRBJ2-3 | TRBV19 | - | TGTGCCAGTGGAGGGGGCTTAGGTCATACGCAGTATTTT | CASGGGLGHTQYF
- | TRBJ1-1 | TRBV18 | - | TGTGCCAGCTCACCACTGCCACCGGGACAACTCGTGAACACTGAAGCTTTCTTT | CASSPLPPGQLVNTEAFF
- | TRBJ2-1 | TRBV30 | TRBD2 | TGTGCCTGGAAAACATCCACTAGCGTATACAATGAGCAGTTCTTC | CAWKTSTSVYNEQFF
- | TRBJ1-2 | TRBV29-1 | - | TGCAGCGTTGTTAGTCGGTACTATGGCTACACCTTC | CSVVSRYYGYTF
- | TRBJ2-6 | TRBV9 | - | TGTGCCAGCACCGCCAGGGTATCTGGGGCCAACGTCCTGACTTTC | CASTARVSGANVLTF
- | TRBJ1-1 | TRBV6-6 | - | TGTGCCAGCCTGGGAGCGAACACTGAAGCTTTCTTT | CASLGANTEAFF
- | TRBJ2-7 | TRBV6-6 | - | TGTGCCAGCAGTTACTCGGAAAGCGCCTACGAGCAGTACTTC | CASSYSESAYEQYF
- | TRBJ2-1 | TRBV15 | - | TGTGCCACCAGCGCACTAGGGGGGGTTATCAATGAGCAGTTCTTC | CATSALGGVINEQFF
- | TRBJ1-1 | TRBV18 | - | TGTGCCAGCTCACCGGCAGGGCCGAACACTGAAGCTTTCTTT | CASSPAGPNTEAFF
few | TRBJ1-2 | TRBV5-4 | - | TGTGCCAGCAGCTTAGTTAGTGCCTATGGCTACACCTTC | CASSLVSAYGYTF
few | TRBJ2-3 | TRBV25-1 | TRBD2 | TGTGCCAGCAGTGAATCCAGACTAGCGGCCACAGATACGCAGTATTTT | CASSESRLAATDTQYF
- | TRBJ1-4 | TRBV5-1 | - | TGCGCCAGCACCCCGGGGGTAGGGTCTAATGAAAAACTGTTTTTT | CASTPGVGSNEKLFF
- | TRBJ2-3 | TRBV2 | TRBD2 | TGTGCCAGCAGGCCGAGTCGGACTAGCGGGGCCACAGATACGCAGTATTTT | CASRPSRTSGATDTQYF
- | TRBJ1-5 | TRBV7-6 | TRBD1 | TGTGCCAGCAGCGAGACAGGGTTAAGCAATCAGCCCCAGCATTTT | CASSETGLSNQPQHF
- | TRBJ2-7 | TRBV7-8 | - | TGTGCCAGCAGCTCAATAACCGTTGTAAGGGACATAGCCTACGAGCAGTACTTC | CASSSITVVRDIAYEQYF